Shown below are 10 T cell receptor beta chains from a single sample sequenced in a study of blood T cell repertoires in COVID-19. Only in-frame clones appear in the TCRdb table, and some are missing; sequencing was by immunoSEQ multiplex PCR. The table includes 200,000 to 300,000 clones, approximately 80% detected once. The sequencing input was peripheral blood. The receptors stem from an elderly woman with COVID-19, enrolled during active disease.

The V call is TRBV7-9, the J call TRBJ2-1, with 9 bases that match TRBD1. The CDR3 extends over 16 amino acids. Per the germline V gene, CDR1 is SEHNR and CDR2 is FQNEAQ (reference sequence). The V and J ends lost 5 bases and 6 bases, in that order; junction bases with no gene match: 11. In DNA form, the CDR3 reads TGTGCCAGCAGCACCTCGCCGGGACAGGGCCGCAATGAGCAGTTCTTC. It is translated as CASSTSPGQGRNEQFF.

The rearrangement uses TRBV10-3 and TRBJ1-1, with D possibly matching TRBD1 (6 bases). The V and J ends lost 10 bases and 7 bases respectively, with 13 bases between them. Germline CDR1 is ENHRY and CDR2 is SYGVKD. This CDR3 contains 11 residues. CDR3 in amino acids: CATGTTLEAFF. The CDR3 DNA is TGTGCCACCGGGACAACCCTTGAAGCTTTCTTT.

The CDR3 DNA is TGTGCCACCAGCAGTGTAACCAGGGGAAATAGCCAGCCCCAGCATTTT. Its protein is CATSSVTRGNSQPQHF. The genes are TRBV15 and TRBJ1-5, with D possibly matching TRBD1 (6 bases). Trimming pared 3 bases from V and 7 bases from J, leaving 19 bases between. The germline V gene encodes CDR1 LNHNV and CDR2 YYDKDF (reference sequence). The CDR3 has 16 residues.

The V and J genes are TRBV3-1 (or the pseudogene TRBV3-2) and TRBJ1-1, with TRBD1 matching over 7 bases. CDR1 is LGHDT, CDR2 YNNKEL, per germline (reference sequence). The ends lost 1 base at V and 4 bases at J; junction bases unmatched: 3. The CDR3 has 14 residues. The CDR3 nucleotides read TGTGCCAGCAGCCAAGCCGGACAGGCCACTGAAGCTTTCTTT. Its translation: CASSQAGQATEAFF.

Regarding this clone: The junction shows a germline mismatch at one end, possibly a read error. CDR3 in amino acids: CATQGERVQSQHF. The CDR3 bases are TGTGCCACCCAAGGGGAAAGGGTTCAGTCCCAGCATTTT. This chain links TRBV28 with TRBJ1-5, with D tentatively TRBD1 (5 bases). The CDR3 is 13 amino acids. The germline V gene has CDR1 MDHEN and CDR2 SYDVKM. The complete variable domain, with remaining parts taken from reference TRBV28 and TRBJ1-5, reads DVKVTQSSRYLVKRTGEKVFLECVQDMDHENMFWYRQDPGLGLRLIYFSYDVKMKEKGDIPEGYSVSREKKERFSLILESASTNQTSMYLCATQGERVQSQHFGDGTRLSIL.

This chain joins TRBV28 and TRBJ2-6; TRBD1 matches at 8 bases. With 8 bases clipped from V and 3 bases from J, the junction kept 9 bases outside the gene matches. The germline CDR1 and CDR2 sequences are MDHEN and SYDVKM. This CDR3 region has 16 residues. In DNA form, the CDR3 reads TGTGCCAGCCTCGGACAGGGCCTTGGTGGGGCCAACGTCCTGACTTTC. Its protein product is CASLGQGLGGANVLTF.

The V call is TRBV7-2, the J call TRBJ1-1; 8 bases align to TRBD1. Trimming removed 1 base from V and 3 bases from J; junction bases left unmatched: 4. CDR1 is SGHTA and CDR2 is FQGNSA in the germline V gene. This CDR3 is 15 amino acids long. The CDR3 region has the DNA TGTGCCAGCAGCTTAGGGACAGGGCGAGACACTGAAGCTTTCTTT. Residues: CASSLGTGRDTEAFF.

This chain uses TRBV10-2 with TRBJ2-1, with TRBD2 matching 13 bases. Germline values: CDR1 WSHSY, CDR2 SAAADI. The CDR3 contains 14 residues. Trimming took 6 bases from V and 10 from J; bases not matched to a gene: 6. Here the CDR3 reads CASRLAGGPGEQFF. CDR3 sequence (DNA): TGCGCCAGCAGACTAGCGGGGGGGCCGGGGGAGCAGTTCTTC.

The rearrangement links TRBV7-2 to TRBJ1-2; TRBD1 is a possible D gene (5 bases). Germline assignment: CDR1 SGHTA and CDR2 FQGNSA. V was trimmed by 5 bases and J by 7 bases, leaving 14 bases between them. This CDR3 is 13 amino acids long. As DNA, the CDR3 is TGTGCCAGCAGCCCGACAGAAGGTGTTGGCTACACCTTC. This sequence encodes CASSPTEGVGYTF.

This chain connects TRBV2 to TRBJ2-5; 9 positions match TRBD2. This CDR3 has 15 amino acids. The junction had 6 bases not matched to a gene; V was cut back by 6 bases and J by 1 base. CDR1 SNHLY and CDR2 FYNNEI come from the germline V gene. The CDR3 protein is CASRSAGGPQETQYF. The CDR3 nucleotides read TGTGCCAGCAGAAGCGCGGGAGGGCCCCAAGAGACCCAGTACTTC.